Following are 7 T cell receptor beta chains from one sample sequenced in a study of cytomegalovirus exposure and HLA in healthy donors. The protocol was immunoSEQ multiplex PCR, while the TCRdb copy is restricted to in-frame clones and leaves out a portion. The sample records 150,000 to 200,000 clones, roughly 86% being singletons. What was sequenced was PBMCs. These receptors were collected from a woman aged 18 to 35 in good health and CMV-seropositive.

This clone was picked up a small number of times. The chain carries TRBV7-3 and TRBJ2-7, with 10 bases aligning to TRBD1. V shed 2 bases and J 6 bases; nucleotides not matched to a gene: 1. Germline CDR1 is SGHTA and CDR2 is FQGTGA. The CDR3 runs to 13 residues. The CDR3 spells CASSLGTGAEQYF. The CDR3 nucleotides are TGTGCCAGCAGCTTAGGGACAGGGGCCGAGCAGTACTTC.

This chain uses TRBV30 with TRBJ2-1; the D is unclear. The V gene's germline CDR1 is GTSNPN and CDR2 SVGIG (reference sequence). V lost 0 bases, J lost 6 bases, and 15 bases lay in between. The CDR3 is 15 amino acids. The CDR3 loop is CAWSVTRRTLNEQFF. The CDR3 nucleotides are TGTGCCTGGAGTGTTACCCGGAGAACCCTCAATGAGCAGTTCTTC.

V usage is TRBV27 and J usage is TRBJ1-2; no clear D. The CDR3 is 13 amino acids. V dropped 2 bases and J dropped 4 bases, with 8 bases sitting between them. Germline V gives CDR1 MNHEY, CDR2 SMNVEV (reference sequence). CDR3 amino acids: CASSLGGSYGYTF. The CDR3 DNA reads TGTGCCAGCAGTTTAGGTGGCAGCTATGGCTACACCTTC.

The CDR3 nucleotides read TGTGCCAGCAGCTTCTGGGGCAGATCCACAGATACGCAGTATTTT. The encoded protein is CASSFWGRSTDTQYF. The chain links TRBV11-2 to TRBJ2-3; D might be TRBD1 (5 bases). Germline values: CDR1 SGHAT, CDR2 FQNNGV. The V gene lost 3 bases and the J gene lost 2 bases, with 12 bases spanning the gap. The CDR3 is 15 amino acids.

The chain carries TRBV14 and TRBJ2-5, with 15 bases identical to TRBD2. V was pared by 4 bases and J by 5 bases, with 2 bases of the junction left unmatched. This CDR3 is built from 15 residues. CDR1 and CDR2 from the germline V gene are SGHDN and FVKESK. The CDR3 sequence: CASSRGLAGGETQYF. DNA of the CDR3: TGTGCCAGCAGCCGAGGACTAGCGGGAGGGGAGACCCAGTACTTC.

This rearrangement joins TRBV7-9 to TRBJ2-5; 9 positions agree with TRBD2. V lost 5 bases, J lost 4 bases, and 5 bases stayed unmatched. Germline CDR1 SEHNR, CDR2 FQNEAQ (reference sequence). The CDR3 totals 14 residues. This CDR3 reads CASSPSSGVETQYF. The CDR3, as DNA: TGTGCCAGCAGCCCATCTAGCGGGGTAGAGACCCAGTACTTC.

This chain uses TRBV4-2 with TRBJ2-1, with 8 bases matching TRBD2. CDR1 is LGHNA, CDR2 YNFKEQ, per germline. The length of the CDR3 is 15 residues. The V segment lost 3 bases and the J segment 5 bases; nucleotides outside the gene matches: 6. CDR3 bases: TGTGCCAGCAGCCAGGGGGCGGGAGGCCACAATGAGCAGTTCTTC. It translates to CASSQGAGGHNEQFF.